The T cell receptor (beta chain) under discussion was sequenced for a study of T cell changes during pregnancy in multiple sclerosis. Clones were sequenced by immunoSEQ multiplex PCR, and TCRdb holds only the in-frame ones, with some missing. The repertoire consists of about 80,000 clones, with around 92% occurring once and the leading ten covering 2.6%. Germline lookup yields CDR1 MNHEY and CDR2 SVGAGI. This CDR3 comprises 15 residues. J gave up 0 bases and V 6 bases, and 4 bases lay outside the gene matches. J is TRBJ1-4 and V is TRBV6-5; 7 positions match TRBD1. Sequences were derived from peripheral blood, sampled before pregnancy. This clonotype originated in a female donor with multiple sclerosis, enrolled in a pregnancy study. CDR3 protein: CASRATGATNEKLFF. The CDR3 DNA follows: TGTGCCAGCAGGGCTACAGGGGCAACTAATGAAAAACTGTTTTTT.